This TCR beta chain was recovered during a study of beta chain features in type 1 diabetes listed by TCRdb under 2018. Background on the whole study: No differences in mean age, gender distribution, total cell number or subset yield were found between patients and healthy donors. Across all samples, almost 110 million sorted cells were examined, and cell number per subset correlated strongly with RNA yield. In the study, recently diagnosed type 1 diabetes patients and matched healthy donors were compared on the TCRB repertoires of their sorted circulating CD4+ T cell subsets. Regulatory and stem cell-like memory subsets were obtained from only 8 patients and about eight healthy donors, while naive and central memory subsets were obtained from all 30 or so donors.

The paper as a whole reports these results and caveats: Because small numbers of individuals were included in the HLA sub-analyses, any influence of HLA type on TCRB rearrangement was left unresolved. Type 1 diabetes patients showed a moderate but significant shortening of TCRB CDR3 length in all four CD4+ subsets. Patients with type 1 diabetes made fewer insertions and deleted more nucleotides at VDJ recombination sites, implying thymic rearrangement abnormalities. Shorter templates might have been favored by PCR, but patient and control samples were amplified and corrected together, so both groups would have been affected equally by any skew. Naive, central memory and regulatory TCRB repertoires appeared to be more similar among patients than among healthy donors. Because cDNA rather than genomic DNA was sequenced, highly expressing activated cells could have been over-represented, although no difference in activation and CD3 levels was found between groups.

With respect to this clone: Its antigen remains unidentified. Base qualities are not recorded, but no much larger clone differs from it by a single base.

The entire amount of isolated RNA was reverse transcribed using the High Capacity cDNA Reverse Transcription Kit, so the sequenced TCRB transcripts were expressed ones. Deep immunoSEQ sequencing was applied to naive, central memory and regulatory T cell samples, giving an average of roughly 3.5 million total reads per sample. Sorted cells were lysed in RLT buffer and RNA was extracted with DNase-treated RNeasy Micro or Mini kits, depending on cell number. To prevent cross-contamination, each cell subset was processed individually, whereas patient and healthy donor samples were processed jointly. TCRB sequences were amplified from cDNA with the immunoSEQ multiplex PCR, producing 87-bp fragments spanning the CDR3 region. Sequencing of the amplicons was done on the Illumina HiSeq platform. As for how the authors treated the data: PCR bias was computationally corrected using synthetic template baselines, reads within Hamming distance 2 were collapsed, and singletons that could not be merged were discarded. By aligning reads against IMGT, V, D and J genes, CDR3 length, and insertions or deletions at six rearrangement sites were assigned. Clonotype counts were normalized to sorted cell number within each subset before computing true diversity and Gini coefficients with the tcR R package. The overlap coefficient, calculated on TCRB nucleotide sequences, was used to measure repertoire sharing. As a proxy for the pre-selection repertoire, out-of-frame TCRB sequences from naive cells were analyzed. TCRdb holds this immuneACCESS table with in-frame rearrangements only. Some clones are missing; in checked studies, unresolved V genes explain under half, and the rest has no known cause. V and J calls and clone size come straight from that table; D and trimming were deduced from the DNA. The sample table holds hundreds of thousands of clones, of which 11% to 15% were seen once. The top ten constitute 0.03% to 0.04% of the sample.

Unmatched junction bases come to 8, with V trimmed by 2 bases and J by 7 bases. Taken from the germline V gene, the CDR1 and CDR2 loops are SGDLS and YYNGEE. The cysteine opens and the phenylalanine closes a CDR3 of 14 amino acids. Of all the DNA, just the CDR3 is kept, 42 bases in frame from base 1. Each donor gave one peripheral blood draw, approximately 120 mL on average, collected into heparinised tubes. A BD FACSAria II was used to sort naive, central memory, regulatory and stem cell-like memory CD4+ T cells with a panel that included CD45RO, CCR7, CD25, CD127, CD95 and CD27. Every sorted population had a purity above 95%. Right away, PBMCs were isolated by Lymphoprep density gradient centrifugation and were stained directly, with no culture step. To minimize batch effects, samples were stained and sorted in pairs, one healthy donor with one patient per experiment.

Sequenced input: naive CD4+ T cells from blood. The cell subset or site label, as the study defines it: true naive CD4+ T cells. The TCR originated in a man aged 18-30 years with type 1 diabetes. The receptor chain draws on TRBV9 and TRBJ2-7; 8 bases in between match TRBD1. The nucleotide sequence reads TGTGCCAGCAGCGTGGGACAGGACTATGGTGAGCAGTACTTC. Its amino acids are CASSVGQDYGEQYF.